This TCR beta chain comes out of a study of shared clonotypes between healthy human individuals. Turning to the study itself: Two women and a few men aged 18 to 49 made up the donors.

Produced via immunoSEQ multiplex PCR; TCRdb's table is partial and in-frame only. The sample has over 1.5 million clones, 98% seen once. Trimming stripped 6 bases from V and 2 bases from J, with 5 bases between. This CDR3 contains 12 residues. Per germline, CDR1 ENHRY and CDR2 SYGVKD. With regard to this clone: Antigen: not known. The same CDR3 arises from other DNA sequences in this sample as well.

Subsets obtained from CD4+ cells comprised CD45RA+ naive and CD45RA-negative memory cells. Study-wide results and limits: On the whole, naive subsets had larger estimated richness than memory subsets had.

The chain is built from TRBV10-3 and TRBJ2-1; TRBD1 is a possible D gene (5 bases). The TCR originated in a man between 25 and 39 years old in good health. Input material: naive CD4+ T cells sorted from blood. Subset reported: CD45RA+ positively selected. The CDR3 bases are TGTGCCATCAGGGGGCCCTACAATGAGCAGTTCTTC. Translation gives CAIRGPYNEQFF.